Listed here are 12 T cell receptor beta chains from one sample, sequenced in a study of Tregs in tolerant kidney transplant recipients (dated by TCRdb to about 2019). Preparation of the library involved the immunoSEQ multiplex PCR assay. TCRdb limited this immuneACCESS table to in-frame rearrangements with V and J called. A share of clones is missing; checked studies link under half to unresolved V genes, and the rest is unexplained. Present in this sample are about 68,000 clones, roughly 84% of which were seen just once. More than 4% of the sample is in the top ten clones. The sample consisted of CD4+ T cells from blood. The receptors originated from a human donor in good health.

V usage is TRBV7-3 and J usage is TRBJ2-3; 8 positions match TRBD1. J lost 6 bases, V lost 3 bases, and 5 bases had no gene match. The CDR3 length is 14 residues. Per germline, CDR1 SGHTA and CDR2 FQGTGA. The CDR3 sequence: CASSFGQGGDTQYF. CDR3 DNA sequence: TGTGCCAGCAGCTTTGGACAGGGTGGGGATACGCAGTATTTT.

This chain links TRBV15 with TRBJ2-3; 10 nucleotides line up with TRBD1. This CDR3 has 17 amino acids. The germline CDR1 and CDR2 sequences are LNHNV and YYDKDF (reference sequence). Trimming cost V 2 bases and J 7 bases; bases outside gene matches: 12. The CDR3 protein is CATSRLRSGQGMNTQYF. Written as DNA, the CDR3 is TGTGCCACCAGCAGACTTCGTTCGGGACAGGGGATGAATACGCAGTATTTT.

V gene TRBV9 combines with J gene TRBJ2-1; D may be TRBD1 or TRBD2 (5 bases each). Trimming shortened V by 0 bases and J by 10 bases, and 17 bases separated the two germline ends. Germline V gene data show CDR1 as SGDLS and CDR2 as YYNGEE. The length of the CDR3 is 15 residues. The CDR3 DNA reads as TGTGCCAGCAGCGTAGGAGGGGTATTTACGGGGGAGCAGTTCTTC. It specifies CASSVGGVFTGEQFF.

This chain uses TRBV11-1 with TRBJ2-7, with 7 bases identical to TRBD1. Germline CDR1 and CDR2: SGHAT and FQDESV (reference sequence). The CDR3 covers 13 residues. The V and J ends lost 8 bases and 3 bases, in that order; junction bases with no gene match: 7. The CDR3 region has the DNA TGTGCCAGCGCCTTGGCAGGGGGCTACGAGCAGTACTTC. Amino acids: CASALAGGYEQYF.

The chain employs TRBV6-5 and TRBJ1-3; tentative D call: TRBD1 (5 bases). The CDR3 length is 15 residues. Trimming left V 1 base short and J 0 bases short, with 7 bases between. From germline, CDR1 is MNHEY and CDR2 SVGAGI. The CDR3 DNA reads TGTGCCAGCAGTTACTGGGGGGGCTCTGGAAACACCATATATTTT. Its protein is CASSYWGGSGNTIYF.

CDR3 nucleotides: TGTGCCAGCAGCAAAGCCGGGACAGGGGGAAATTCACCCCTCCACTTT. This gives the protein CASSKAGTGGNSPLHF. V is TRBV7-9 and J is TRBJ1-6; TRBD1 matches 11 bases. CDR3 length: 16 residues. With V trimmed by 5 bases and J by 7 bases, 7 bases remained unmatched. Germline V CDR1 and CDR2: SEHNR, FQNEAQ (reference sequence).

The chain joins TRBV9 to TRBJ2-3, with D tentatively TRBD2 (5 bases). The V and J ends lost 2 bases and 12 bases respectively, with 19 bases between them. Germline values: CDR1 SGDLS, CDR2 YYNGEE. The CDR3 extends over 14 amino acids. DNA for the CDR3: TGTGCCAGCAGCGTTGAGGGCGGTAGCAGTCCACAGTATTTT. Translated, it gives CASSVEGGSSPQYF.

This clone was found once. This rearrangement joins TRBV7-6 to TRBJ2-7; D possibly corresponds to TRBD1 (5 bases). Germline V gene sequence: CDR1 SGHVS, CDR2 FNYEAQ. This CDR3 region has 17 residues. Trimming stripped 2 bases from V and 3 bases from J, with 20 bases between. Here the CDR3 reads CASSLQTWGSTHYEQYF. In nucleotides, the CDR3 is TGTGCCAGCAGCTTACAAACTTGGGGCTCAACCCACTACGAGCAGTACTTC.

V is TRBV30 and J is TRBJ2-7; possible D gene TRBD1, 6 bases. The CDR3 is 15 amino acids. Per the germline V gene, CDR1 is GTSNPN and CDR2 is SVGIG (reference sequence). Trimming removed 2 bases at V and 4 bases at J, with 18 bases between. DNA of the CDR3: TGTGCCTGGAGTCCCCAGGGGCCCCCCCTTTACGAGCAGTACTTC. Translated: CAWSPQGPPLYEQYF.

The V call is TRBV7-9, the J call TRBJ2-7; TRBD2 matches at 12 bases. The V gene's germline CDR1 is SEHNR and CDR2 FQNEAQ (reference sequence). The junction had 1 base not matched to a gene; V was cut back by 2 bases and J by 2 bases. CDR3 size: 15 residues. The CDR3 reads CASSLRTSGTYEQYF. The CDR3 nucleotides read TGTGCCAGCAGCTTAAGGACTAGCGGGACCTACGAGCAGTACTTC.

This clone is a singleton in its sample. V and J are TRBV5-1 and TRBJ1-1, with TRBD1 matching over 7 bases. This CDR3 region has 14 residues. Germline CDR1 and CDR2: SGHRS and YFSETQ. Trimming removed 2 bases from V and 1 base from J; junction bases left unmatched: 2. The CDR3 loop reads CASSLQGQNTEAFF. CDR3 nucleotides: TGCGCCAGCAGCTTACAGGGGCAGAACACTGAAGCTTTCTTT.

The chain combines TRBV18 with TRBJ2-6; 7 bases match TRBD1. CDR3 size: 17 residues. V gave up 4 bases and J gave up 2 bases; unmatched junction bases: 8. The germline gives CDR1 KGHSH, CDR2 LQKENI. CDR3 in amino acids: CASSLLDRSTGANVLTF. The DNA for the CDR3 is TGTGCCAGCTCACTCCTGGACAGGTCGACTGGGGCCAACGTCCTGACTTTC.